This T cell receptor (beta chain) appears in the sequencing data of a study of blood T cell repertoires in COVID-19. TCRdb's table, derived via immunoSEQ multiplex PCR, lists solely in-frame clones and lacks some. The sample gives about 240,000 clones, approximately 84% of which show up once; roughly 3.5% is in the top ten. This TCR was recovered from a woman between 35 and 50 years old with acute COVID-19. Source material: PBMCs or T cells enriched from blood (not recorded which).

Written as DNA, the CDR3 is TGTGCCAGCTCACCTGAAAGACAGGTTACGAATGGCTACACCTTC. Its translation is CASSPERQVTNGYTF. This rearrangement joins TRBV18 to TRBJ1-2, with D tentatively TRBD1 (6 bases). Trimming pared 3 bases from V and 6 bases from J, leaving 17 bases between. Germline lookup yields CDR1 KGHSH and CDR2 LQKENI. The length of the CDR3 is 15 residues.